A single sample is the source of the 12 T cell receptor beta chains below, sequenced in a study of identifying expanded T cells in peripheral blood. The data were produced by immunoSEQ multiplex PCR, yet TCRdb's version contains in-frame clones alone and is incomplete. The sample consists of some 80,000 clones, 85% to 90% of them appearing once. Specimen: blood. These receptors originate from a person between 18 and 75 years old in good health.

V is TRBV25-1 and J is TRBJ1-1; a weak D match, TRBD1 (5 bases). Germline CDR1 reads MGHDK; CDR2 reads SYGVNS. The V end lost 3 bases, the J end lost 3 bases, and 11 bases lay between the germline ends. This CDR3 has 14 residues. In DNA form, the CDR3 reads TGTGCCAGCAGTGAGGGACTCGTGGACACTGAAGCTTTCTTT. Protein sequence: CASSEGLVDTEAFF.

The chain recombines TRBV5-5 with TRBJ2-7; TRBD1 aligns across 9 bases. The CDR3 spans 16 residues. Germline V CDR1 and CDR2: SGHKS, YYEKEE (reference sequence). Trimming took 0 bases from V and 2 from J; bases not matched to a gene: 6. The CDR3 here is CASSLGGTGLTYEQYF. CDR3 in DNA: TGTGCCAGCAGCTTGGGCGGGACAGGGCTCACCTACGAGCAGTACTTC.

This clone appeared once. The rearrangement uses TRBV15 and TRBJ1-1; D gene unclear. The germline V gene encodes CDR1 LNHNV and CDR2 YYDKDF (reference sequence). The CDR3 is 15 residues long. V was trimmed by 4 bases and J by 1 base, leaving 13 bases between them. The CDR3 nucleotides read TGTGCCACCAGCAAGCAGAACTCAGGGAACACTGAAGCTTTCTTT. Encoded protein: CATSKQNSGNTEAFF.

For the CDR3, the DNA is TGTGCCAGCAGTTTCTTTCCCAGGGGTGGGAATGAGCAGTTCTTC. Translation gives CASSFFPRGGNEQFF. The rearrangement uses TRBV27 and TRBJ2-1; D is possibly TRBD1 (6 bases). Trimming shortened V by 3 bases and J by 7 bases, and 16 bases separated the two germline ends. CDR1 is MNHEY, CDR2 SMNVEV, per germline (reference sequence). CDR3 size: 15 residues.

The chain recombines TRBV7-9 with TRBJ2-3; weak D call: TRBD2 (6 bases). The CDR3 sequence is 12 residues long. V lost 7 bases and J 6 bases, leaving 11 bases between the germline ends. Germline V gene sequence: CDR1 SEHNR, CDR2 FQNEAQ (reference sequence). CDR3 nucleotides: TGTGCCAGCACCACTGCGGGGGATACGCAGTATTTT. Its protein product is CASTTAGDTQYF.

V usage is TRBV13 and J usage is TRBJ1-2; 9 bases agree with TRBD1. CDR1 and CDR2 (germline): PRHDT, FYEKMQ (reference sequence). This CDR3 contains 15 residues. J lost 4 bases, V lost 3 bases, and 6 bases had no gene match. The chain's CDR3 is CASSLTGGYFYGYTF. CDR3 in DNA: TGTGCCAGCAGCTTGACAGGGGGTTATTTCTATGGCTACACCTTC. The full variable domain, its missing parts supplied by reference TRBV13 and TRBJ1-2, is AAGVIQSPRHLIKEKRETATLKCYPIPRHDTVYWYQQGPGQDPQFLISFYEKMQSDKGSIPDRFSAQQFSDYHSELNMSSLELGDSALYFCASSLTGGYFYGYTFGSGTRLTVV.

The chain joins TRBV2 to TRBJ2-3, with 7 bases identical to TRBD2. Germline V lookup: CDR1 SNHLY, CDR2 FYNNEI. The CDR3 covers 13 residues. The V gene end was trimmed by 7 bases and the J gene end by 0 bases; junction bases not matched to a gene: 1. CDR3 bases: TGTGCCAGCACAGCGGGGAGCACAGATACGCAGTATTTT. Its protein is CASTAGSTDTQYF.

The chain carries TRBV4-2 and TRBJ2-3; no clear D gene. V was pared by 1 base and J by 3 bases, with 14 bases between. The CDR3 length is 16 residues. CDR1 and CDR2 (germline): LGHNA, YNFKEQ. The CDR3, as DNA: TGTGCCAGCAGCCAAGCAAGGGCAGGACCGACAGATACGCAGTATTTT. Amino acids: CASSQARAGPTDTQYF.

This clone was observed a single time. This sequence joins TRBV7-9 and TRBJ2-1, with 13 bases identical to TRBD2. V lost 5 bases to trimming and J lost 4 bases; unmatched junction nucleotides: 5. Germline V gene data show CDR1 as SEHNR and CDR2 as FQNEAQ (reference sequence). CDR3 length: 16 residues. DNA of the CDR3: TGTGCCAGCAGCCGCACGGGACTAGCGGGGTACAATGAGCAGTTCTTC. It codes for CASSRTGLAGYNEQFF.

This chain uses TRBV7-9 with TRBJ1-1; 10 nucleotides align to TRBD1. Germline CDR1 reads SEHNR; CDR2 reads FQNEAQ (reference sequence). The V segment lost 1 base and the J segment 5 bases; nucleotides outside the gene matches: 1. The CDR3 spans 14 residues. CDR3 residues: CASSLGGQGTEAFF. In DNA, the CDR3 is TGTGCCAGCAGCTTAGGGGGACAGGGGACTGAAGCTTTCTTT.

This chain joins TRBV11-2 and TRBJ1-1; 9 nucleotides match TRBD1. Germline CDR1 and CDR2: SGHAT and FQNNGV. There are 14 residues in the CDR3. V shed 5 bases and J 4 bases; nucleotides not matched to a gene: 5. CDR3 coding DNA: TGTGCCAGCAGCATGCAGACAGGGGGCACTGAAGCTTTCTTT. It codes for CASSMQTGGTEAFF.

The V call is TRBV4-1, the J call TRBJ2-3; 10 nucleotides agree with TRBD1. V was clipped by 3 bases and J by 4 bases; unmatched bases: 16. This CDR3 spans 19 amino acids. Germline V gives CDR1 MGHRA, CDR2 YSYEKL. The CDR3 DNA reads as TGCGCCAGCAGCCAGGTCCCGGGACAGGGGATGGGGGGCGCAGATACGCAGTATTTT. This codes for CASSQVPGQGMGGADTQYF.